A selection of T cell receptor beta chains follows, all from one sample in a study of T cell responses to AZD1222 COVID-19 vaccine. TCRdb's copy holds only in-frame clones and misses some; the assay was immunoSEQ multiplex PCR. The sample holds roughly 150,000 clones, approximately 91% seen once. This material consisted of peripheral blood, taken 28 days after the second AZD1222 dose. The origin of the receptors is an adult who received the AZD1222 COVID-19 vaccine. CDR3s include the opening cysteine and the closing phenylalanine or tryptophan. Each record gives: D gene, V gene, clone size, J gene, CDR3 length, CDR3 protein, CDR3 DNA. D genes are given only for firm matches. The listing skips clone size in some rows; elsewhere it reads once, few, many or a size class.

d_gene: -; v_gene: TRBV29-1; abundance: -; j_gene: TRBJ2-1; len: 14; CDR3aa: CSVERGNSYNEQFF; CDR3nt: TGCAGCGTTGAAAGGGGTAACTCCTACAATGAGCAGTTCTTC
d_gene: TRBD1; v_gene: TRBV6-5; abundance: -; j_gene: TRBJ1-3; len: 14; CDR3aa: CASRGQGKGNTIYF; CDR3nt: TGTGCCAGTCGGGGACAGGGAAAAGGAAACACCATATATTTT
d_gene: TRBD2; v_gene: TRBV5-1; abundance: few; j_gene: TRBJ2-3; len: 17; CDR3aa: CASSLGPGVAGFNTQYF; CDR3nt: TGCGCCAGCAGCTTGGGCCCCGGAGTAGCGGGATTCAATACGCAGTATTTT
d_gene: TRBD2; v_gene: TRBV15; abundance: -; j_gene: TRBJ2-5; len: 15; CDR3aa: CATSETSGGGETQYF; CDR3nt: TGTGCCACCAGCGAGACTAGCGGGGGAGGAGAGACCCAGTACTTC
d_gene: TRBD1; v_gene: TRBV9; abundance: -; j_gene: TRBJ2-7; len: 14; CDR3aa: CASSVGTGTYEQYF; CDR3nt: TGTGCCAGCAGCGTAGGGACAGGGACCTACGAGCAGTACTTC
d_gene: -; v_gene: TRBV5-1; abundance: -; j_gene: TRBJ2-2; len: 15; CDR3aa: CASRELGSNTGELFF; CDR3nt: TGCGCCAGCAGGGAACTCGGGTCAAACACCGGGGAGCTGTTTTTT
d_gene: -; v_gene: TRBV6-6; abundance: -; j_gene: TRBJ2-3; len: 15; CDR3aa: CARKEGTGSTDTQYF; CDR3nt: TGTGCCCGCAAAGAAGGAACGGGGAGCACAGATACGCAGTATTTT
d_gene: -; v_gene: TRBV7-6; abundance: -; j_gene: TRBJ1-3; len: 17; CDR3aa: CASSLELDRRSGNTIYF; CDR3nt: TGTGCCAGCAGCTTAGAGTTAGACAGGCGCTCTGGAAACACCATATATTTT
d_gene: -; v_gene: TRBV2; abundance: -; j_gene: TRBJ2-1; len: 12; CDR3aa: CASSSQGGEQFF; CDR3nt: TGTGCCAGCAGTTCGCAGGGCGGTGAGCAGTTCTTC
d_gene: -; v_gene: TRBV5-1; abundance: -; j_gene: TRBJ1-2; len: 14; CDR3aa: CASSPLTANYGYTF; CDR3nt: TGCGCCAGCAGCCCATTGACAGCTAACTATGGCTACACCTTC
d_gene: -; v_gene: TRBV6-6; abundance: -; j_gene: TRBJ2-1; len: 14; CDR3aa: CASSYGGAGNEQFF; CDR3nt: TGTGCCAGCAGTTACGGGGGGGCGGGGAATGAGCAGTTCTTC